This T cell receptor (beta chain) was recorded in a study of glioma-infiltrating T cells. Study overall: Low-grade gliomas were grade II; glioblastomas were grade IV at initial diagnosis. The study's findings and limits: Only very few CDR3 sequences appeared in both tissue and blood. Shared blood CDR3 signature motifs marked patients with low tissue-blood divergence.

The iRepertoire nested amplicon-rescue multiplex PCR amplified TCR alpha and beta CDR3s from RNA. Using its own MiXCR run on the multiplex PCR reads, TCRdb lists one record per CDR3 protein. The repertoire holds about 410,000 distinct CDR3 sequences, with roughly two fifths as singletons. Trimming shortened V by 1 base and J by 2 bases, and 9 bases separated the two germline ends. This CDR3 region has 14 residues. CDR1 is SEHNR and CDR2 is FQNEAQ in the germline V gene (reference sequence). With respect to this clonotype: What it recognizes is unknown.

The sequence derives from a human donor with low-grade glioma or glioblastoma, undergoing nonglioma brain surgery, or in good health (not recorded which). V usage is TRBV7-9 and J usage is TRBJ2-7; tentatively, D is TRBD2 (5 bases). Specimen: glioma tissue, nonneoplastic brain tissue, or PBMCs (not recorded which). This CDR3 reads CASSLVGVAYEQYF. CDR3 coding DNA: TGTGCCAGCAGCTTAGTGGGAGTCGCCTACGAGCAGTACTTC.